Following are 7 T cell receptor beta chains from one sample sequenced in a study of T cell repertoires in cytomegalovirus infection. Antigens of these TCRs are unknown. TCRdb processed the reads anew with MiXCR; each CDR3 protein has one entry. The sample shows about 920,000 distinct CDR3 sequences, less than 40% of them seen only once. This material consisted of cultured CD8+ T cells from PBMCs, taken from culture after CMV antigen stimulation. These receptors all stem from a human donor in good health (CMV status not recorded). Some clones in this sample may be carry-over from other donors' samples.

In its sample, this clonotype was seen a few times. This chain connects TRBV7-6 to TRBJ2-5, with 9 bases that match TRBD2. V lost 5 bases to trimming and J lost 4 bases; unmatched junction nucleotides: 8. Per the germline V gene, CDR1 is SGHVS and CDR2 is FNYEAQ. The CDR3 sequence is 15 residues long. The CDR3 bases are TGTGCCAGCAGCCCGCGCAGCGGGGGGCTAGAGACCCAGTACTTC. Residues: CASSPRSGGLETQYF. Looking up the rest from reference TRBV7-6 and TRBJ2-5 gives the full variable domain: GAGVSQSPRYKVTKRGQDVALRCDPISGHVSLYWYRQALGQGPEFLTYFNYEAQQDKSGLPNDRFSAERPEGSISTLTIQRTEQRDSAMYRCASSPRSGGLETQYFGPGTRLLVL.

This clonotype was found many times. The chain uses TRBV7-8 and TRBJ1-2, with 10 bases lining up with TRBD1. V gave up 5 bases and J gave up 2 bases; unmatched junction bases: 14. The CDR3 spans 18 residues. Per germline, CDR1 SGHVS and CDR2 FQNEAQ. The DNA for the CDR3 is TGTGCCAGCAGCGGAGAACTGGACAGGGGGGCTTCCAACTATGGCTACACCTTC. Translation gives CASSGELDRGASNYGYTF.

This clonotype showed up just a few times. The J gene is TRBJ1-1, the V gene TRBV4-1; no clear D gene. Trimming shortened V by 1 base and J by 0 bases, and 12 bases separated the two germline ends. The CDR3 length is 16 residues. From germline, CDR1 is MGHRA and CDR2 YSYEKL. Here the CDR3 reads CASSQGLGAVNTEAFF. The CDR3 region has the DNA TGCGCCAGCAGCCAAGGGTTGGGTGCGGTGAACACTGAAGCTTTCTTT.

V gene TRBV6-2 or TRBV6-3 combines with J gene TRBJ1-1; weak D call: TRBD1 (6 bases). The CDR3 totals 14 residues. Germline CDR1 and CDR2: MNHEY and SVGEGT. The V end lost 6 bases, the J end lost 2 bases, and 13 bases lay between the germline ends. The DNA of the CDR3 is TGTGCCAGCAGCGAGGGGGACGGCAACACTGAAGCTTTCTTT. This gives the protein CASSEGDGNTEAFF.

A few counts support this clonotype. The rearrangement joins TRBV12-3 or TRBV12-4 to TRBJ2-3; 10 positions match TRBD1. The CDR3 contains 15 residues. V shed 7 bases, J shed 3 bases, and the junction held 7 bases outside the gene matches. CDR3 sequence reads: CASTPGQGRTDTQYF. DNA for the CDR3: TGTGCCAGCACACCGGGACAGGGGCGGACAGATACGCAGTATTTT.

The sample holds a few counts of this clonotype. This chain connects TRBV7-9 to TRBJ1-4, with 7 bases fitting TRBD1. Germline-derived CDR1 and CDR2 are SEHNR and FQNEAQ (reference sequence). V dropped 6 bases and J dropped 7; count of bases not matched to a gene: 8. CDR3 length: 14 residues. DNA for the CDR3: TGTGCCAGCAGTTTTCGGCAGGGGGGTGAAAAACTGTTTTTT. As protein: CASSFRQGGEKLFF.

The chain has TRBV7-9 and TRBJ2-1, with 8 positions matching TRBD2. The germline gives CDR1 SEHNR, CDR2 FQNEAQ (reference sequence). V lost 5 bases and J lost 10; bases outside the gene matches: 25. CDR3 length: 19 amino acids. CDR3 coding DNA: TGTGCCAGCAGCCCTCTCTCAGTTCCTCTAGCGGGCATTAGGGAGGAGCAGTTCTTC. Translating it yields CASSPLSVPLAGIREEQFF.